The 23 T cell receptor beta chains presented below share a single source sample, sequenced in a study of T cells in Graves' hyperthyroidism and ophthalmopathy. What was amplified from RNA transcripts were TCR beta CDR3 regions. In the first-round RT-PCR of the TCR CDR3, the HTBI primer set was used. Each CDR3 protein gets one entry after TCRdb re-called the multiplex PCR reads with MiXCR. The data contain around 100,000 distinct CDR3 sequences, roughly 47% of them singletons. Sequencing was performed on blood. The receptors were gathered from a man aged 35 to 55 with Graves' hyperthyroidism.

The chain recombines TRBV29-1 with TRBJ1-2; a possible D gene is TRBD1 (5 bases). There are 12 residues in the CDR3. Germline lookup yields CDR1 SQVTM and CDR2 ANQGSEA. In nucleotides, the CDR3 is TGCACCGAAGGGGAGGGCGCTAGGGGCTACACCTTC. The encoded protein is CTEGEGARGYTF.

CDR3 protein: CAKGIRGGTGELFF. CDR3 sequence (DNA): TGTGCTAAGGGGATTCGGGGGGGCACGGGGGAGCTGTTTTTT. The chain links TRBV25-1 to TRBJ2-2; 8 bases agree with TRBD2. Germline V gene lookup returns CDR1 MGHDK and CDR2 SYGVNS. CDR3 length: 14 amino acids.

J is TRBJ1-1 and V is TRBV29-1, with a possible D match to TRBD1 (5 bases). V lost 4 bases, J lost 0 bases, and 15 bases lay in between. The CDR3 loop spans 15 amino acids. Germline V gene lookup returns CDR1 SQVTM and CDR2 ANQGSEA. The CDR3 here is CSVGGGSGMNTEAFF. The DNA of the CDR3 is TGCAGCGTTGGGGGGGGGTCAGGCATGAACACTGAAGCTTTCTTT.

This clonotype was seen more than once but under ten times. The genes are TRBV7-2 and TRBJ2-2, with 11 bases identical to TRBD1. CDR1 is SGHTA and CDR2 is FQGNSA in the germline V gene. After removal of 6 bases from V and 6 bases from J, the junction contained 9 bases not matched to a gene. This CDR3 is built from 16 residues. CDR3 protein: CASRGQGGGSAGELFF. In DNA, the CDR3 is TGTGCCAGCAGGGGACAGGGGGGCGGGAGTGCCGGGGAGCTGTTTTTT.

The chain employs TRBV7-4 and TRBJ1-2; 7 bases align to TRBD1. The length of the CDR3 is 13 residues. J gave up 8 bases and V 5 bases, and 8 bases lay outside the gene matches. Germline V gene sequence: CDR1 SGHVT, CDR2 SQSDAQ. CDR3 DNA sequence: TGTGCCAGCAGCACCCGACAGGGATACGGCTACACCTTC. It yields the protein CASSTRQGYGYTF.

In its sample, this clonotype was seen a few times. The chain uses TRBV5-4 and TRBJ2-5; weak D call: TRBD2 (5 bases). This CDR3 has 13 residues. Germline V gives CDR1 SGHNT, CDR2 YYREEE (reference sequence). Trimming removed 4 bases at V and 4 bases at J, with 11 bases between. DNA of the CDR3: TGTGCCAGCAGCCCGGCGGCGGGAGAGACCCAGTACTTC. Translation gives CASSPAAGETQYF.

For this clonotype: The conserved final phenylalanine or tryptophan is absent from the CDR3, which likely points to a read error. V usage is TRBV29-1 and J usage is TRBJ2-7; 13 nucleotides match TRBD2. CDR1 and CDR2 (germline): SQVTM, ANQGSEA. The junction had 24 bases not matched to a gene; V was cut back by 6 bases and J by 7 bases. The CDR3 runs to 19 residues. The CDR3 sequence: CSVLGILAGGPVTYNEQYS. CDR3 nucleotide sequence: TGCAGCGTCCTTGGGATACTAGCGGGAGGGCCTGTAACCTACAATGAGCAGTACTCC.

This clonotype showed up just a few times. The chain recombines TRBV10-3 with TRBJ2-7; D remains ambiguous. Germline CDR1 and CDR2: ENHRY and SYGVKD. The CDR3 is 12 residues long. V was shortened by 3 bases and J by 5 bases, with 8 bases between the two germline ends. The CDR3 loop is CAISEDFHEQYF. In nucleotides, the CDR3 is TGTGCCATCAGTGAAGATTTCCACGAGCAGTACTTC.

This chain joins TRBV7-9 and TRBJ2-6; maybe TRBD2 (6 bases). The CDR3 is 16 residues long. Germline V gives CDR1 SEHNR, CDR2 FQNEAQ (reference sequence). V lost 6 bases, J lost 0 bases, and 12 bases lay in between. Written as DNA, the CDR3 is TGTGCCAGCAGTCGGGGGAGAAGCTCTGGGGCCAACGTCCTGACTTTC. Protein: CASSRGRSSGANVLTF.

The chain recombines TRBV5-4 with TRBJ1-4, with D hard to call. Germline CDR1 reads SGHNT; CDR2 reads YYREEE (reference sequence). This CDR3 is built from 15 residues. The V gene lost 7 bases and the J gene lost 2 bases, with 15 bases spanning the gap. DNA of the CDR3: TGTGCCAGCTCGGTTGATGTTACTACTAATGAAAAACTGTTTTTT. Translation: CASSVDVTTNEKLFF.

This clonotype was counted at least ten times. DNA for the CDR3: TGCGCCAGCAGCTTGGAGTCCGGTGGCTCACCCCTCCACTTT. It specifies CASSLESGGSPLHF. This chain uses TRBV5-1 with TRBJ1-6, with D unresolved. This CDR3 has 14 amino acids. CDR1 and CDR2 (germline): SGHRS, YFSETQ. Trimming left V 0 bases short and J 10 bases short, with 11 bases between.

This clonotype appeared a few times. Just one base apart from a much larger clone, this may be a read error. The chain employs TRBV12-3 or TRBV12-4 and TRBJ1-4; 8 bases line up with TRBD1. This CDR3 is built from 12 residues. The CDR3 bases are TGTACCAGCAGTTTAGGACAGGGAAAACTGTTTTTT. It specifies CTSSLGQGKLFF.

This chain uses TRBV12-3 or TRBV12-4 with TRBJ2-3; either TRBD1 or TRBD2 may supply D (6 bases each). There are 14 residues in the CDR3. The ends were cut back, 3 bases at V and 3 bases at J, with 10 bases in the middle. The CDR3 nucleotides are TGTGCCAGCAGTTTTGGGGGGCCAACAGATACGCAGTATTTT. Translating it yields CASSFGGPTDTQYF.

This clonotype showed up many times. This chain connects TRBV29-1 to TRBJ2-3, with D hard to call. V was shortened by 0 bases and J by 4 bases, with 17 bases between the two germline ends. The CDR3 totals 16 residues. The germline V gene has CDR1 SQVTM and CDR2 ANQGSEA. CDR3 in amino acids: CSVEDRRQIRADTQYF. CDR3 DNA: TGCAGCGTTGAAGATCGTAGGCAGATAAGGGCAGATACGCAGTATTTT.

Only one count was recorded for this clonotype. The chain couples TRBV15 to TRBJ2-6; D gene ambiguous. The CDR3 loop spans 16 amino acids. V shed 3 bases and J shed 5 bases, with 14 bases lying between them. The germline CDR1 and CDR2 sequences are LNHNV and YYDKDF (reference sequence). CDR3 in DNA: TGTGCCACCAGCAGTTCCCCCCTCGACAGGGCCAACGTCCTGACTTTC. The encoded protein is CATSSSPLDRANVLTF.

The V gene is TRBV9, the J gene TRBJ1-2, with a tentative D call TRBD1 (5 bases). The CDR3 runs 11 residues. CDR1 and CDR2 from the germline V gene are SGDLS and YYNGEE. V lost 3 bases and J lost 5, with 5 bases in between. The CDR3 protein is CASSDRYGYTF. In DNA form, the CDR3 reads TGTGCCAGCAGCGACAGGTATGGCTACACCTTC.

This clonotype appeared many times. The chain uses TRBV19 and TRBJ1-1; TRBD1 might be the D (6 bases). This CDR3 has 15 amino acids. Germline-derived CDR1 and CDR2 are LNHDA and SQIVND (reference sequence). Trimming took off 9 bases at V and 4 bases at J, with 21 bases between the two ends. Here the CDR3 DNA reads TGTGCCAGCGACCCAGGGGCAGGTTGGAGCACTGAAGCTTTCTTT. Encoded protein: CASDPGAGWSTEAFF.

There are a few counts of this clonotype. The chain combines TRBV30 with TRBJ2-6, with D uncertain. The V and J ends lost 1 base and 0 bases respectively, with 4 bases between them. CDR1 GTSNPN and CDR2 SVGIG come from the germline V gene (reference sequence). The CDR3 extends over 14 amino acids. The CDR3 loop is CAWSDASGANVLTF. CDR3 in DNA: TGTGCCTGGAGTGATGCCTCTGGGGCCAACGTCCTGACTTTC.

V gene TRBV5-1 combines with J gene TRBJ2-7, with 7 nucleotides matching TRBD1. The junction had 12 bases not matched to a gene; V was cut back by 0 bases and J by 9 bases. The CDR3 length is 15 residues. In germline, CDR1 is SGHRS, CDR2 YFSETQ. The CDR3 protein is CASSLDRGQVDAQYF. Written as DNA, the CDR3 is TGCGCCAGCAGCTTGGACAGGGGTCAGGTGGATGCGCAGTACTTC.

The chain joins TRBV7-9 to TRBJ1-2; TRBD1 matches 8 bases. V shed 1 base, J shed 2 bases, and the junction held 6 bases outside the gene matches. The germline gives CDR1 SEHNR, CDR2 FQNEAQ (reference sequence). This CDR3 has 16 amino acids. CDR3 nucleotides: TGTGCCAGCAGCTTAGTGGGGACAGGTGGCAACTATGGCTACACCTTC. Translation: CASSLVGTGGNYGYTF.

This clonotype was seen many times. The CDR3 sequence is CATRAGAGNQPQHF. CDR3 bases: TGTGCCACCAGGGCGGGGGCCGGCAATCAGCCCCAGCATTTT. This rearrangement joins TRBV6-1 to TRBJ1-5; the D gene is possibly TRBD1 (6 bases). CDR1 is MNHNS and CDR2 is SASEGT in the germline V gene. The CDR3 runs 14 residues. V lost 10 bases to trimming and J lost 2 bases, with 15 bases between them.

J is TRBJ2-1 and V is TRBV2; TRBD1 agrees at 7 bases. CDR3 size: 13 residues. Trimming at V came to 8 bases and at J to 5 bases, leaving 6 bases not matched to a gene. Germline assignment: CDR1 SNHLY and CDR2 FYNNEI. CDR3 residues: CASGQALDNEQFF. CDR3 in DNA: TGTGCCAGCGGACAGGCCCTCGACAATGAGCAGTTCTTC.

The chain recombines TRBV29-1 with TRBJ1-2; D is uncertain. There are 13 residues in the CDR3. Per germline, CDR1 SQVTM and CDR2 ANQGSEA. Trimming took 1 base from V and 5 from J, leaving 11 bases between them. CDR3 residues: CSVEVAKGYGYTF. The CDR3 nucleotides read TGCAGCGTTGAAGTAGCGAAAGGATATGGCTACACCTTC.